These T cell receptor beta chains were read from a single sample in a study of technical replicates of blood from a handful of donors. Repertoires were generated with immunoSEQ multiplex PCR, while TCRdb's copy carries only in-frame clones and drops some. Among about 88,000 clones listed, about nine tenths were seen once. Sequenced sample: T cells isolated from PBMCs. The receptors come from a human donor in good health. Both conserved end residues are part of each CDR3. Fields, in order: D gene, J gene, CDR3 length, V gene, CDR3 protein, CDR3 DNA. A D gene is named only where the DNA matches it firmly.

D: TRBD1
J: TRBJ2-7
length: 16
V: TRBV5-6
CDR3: CASSLRGTGALNEQYF
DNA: TGTGCCAGCAGCTTGCGAGGGACAGGGGCTCTCAACGAGCAGTACTTC

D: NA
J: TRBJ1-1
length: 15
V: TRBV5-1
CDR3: CASSLAGGQTTEAFF
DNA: TGCGCCAGCAGCTTGGCCGGTGGACAGACGACTGAAGCTTTCTTT

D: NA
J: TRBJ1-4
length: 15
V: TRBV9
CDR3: CASSPRQATNEKLFF
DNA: TGTGCCAGCAGCCCCCGCCAGGCAACTAATGAAAAACTGTTTTTT

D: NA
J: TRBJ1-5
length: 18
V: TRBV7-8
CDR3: CASSLDRVRVFSNQPQHF
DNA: TGTGCCAGCAGCTTAGATCGGGTCAGGGTTTTTAGTAATCAGCCCCAGCATTTT

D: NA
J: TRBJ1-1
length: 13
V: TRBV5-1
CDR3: CASSLTGNTEAFF
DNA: TGCGCCAGCAGCTTGACAGGCAACACTGAAGCTTTCTTT

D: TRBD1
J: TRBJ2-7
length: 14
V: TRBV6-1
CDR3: CASRGTGGGWEQYF
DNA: TGTGCCAGCAGAGGGACAGGGGGGGGCTGGGAGCAGTACTTC

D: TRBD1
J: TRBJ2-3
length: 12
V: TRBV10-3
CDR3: CAAGGRTDTQYF
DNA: TGTGCCGCAGGGGGACGCACAGATACGCAGTATTTT

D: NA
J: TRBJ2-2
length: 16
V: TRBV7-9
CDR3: CASSMRLASFSGELFF
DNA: TGTGCCAGCAGCATGAGACTTGCATCATTTTCGGGGGAGCTGTTTTTT

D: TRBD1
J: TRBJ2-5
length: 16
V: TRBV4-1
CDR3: CASSQLQGARLGTQYF
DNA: TGCGCCAGCAGCCAGTTGCAGGGGGCAAGGCTCGGGACCCAGTACTTC

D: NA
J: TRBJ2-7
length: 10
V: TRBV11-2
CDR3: CASSFNEQYF
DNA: TGTGCCAGCAGCTTCAACGAGCAGTACTTC

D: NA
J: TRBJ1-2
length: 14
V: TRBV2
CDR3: CASRAGLINYGYTF
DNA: TGTGCCAGCAGGGCAGGACTTATTAACTATGGCTACACCTTC

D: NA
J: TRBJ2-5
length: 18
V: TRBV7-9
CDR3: CASSLLLGLPLYQETQYF
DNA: TGTGCCAGCAGCTTATTACTGGGACTGCCTTTGTACCAAGAGACCCAGTACTTC